This T cell receptor (beta chain) comes out of a study of T cell responses to AZD1222 COVID-19 vaccine (dated by TCRdb to the early 2020s). Broadly, across the study: AZD1222 recipients with second doses at about 4 weeks or about 12 weeks were pooled, because spike-specific TCR depth and breadth did not differ between schedules. Trial participants were enrolled by age into subgroups of 18-55, 56-69 and 70-plus years, and roughly 150, 30 and 60 TCR-sequenced participants, respectively, were included in these subgroups. TCR sequencing covered roughly 230 trial participants: 207 given two doses of AZD1222 and approximately 25 given two doses of MenACWY control vaccine.

The CDR3 regions of human TCRbeta chains were analyzed by immunosequencing. The paper's data handling went like this. TCRs in the repertoires were compared against a reference library of SARS-CoV-2-specific TCRs that had been generated with the MIRA antigen-specificity platform. Breadth meant the fraction of unique TCRs that were SARS-CoV-2-associated, whereas depth meant the fraction of total T cells that were SARS-CoV-2-associated. Using the MIRA data, each spike-specific TCR was mapped to the spike region that the TCR reacts to and placed in a CD4 or CD8 class. Log10-transformed breadth and depth values were compared by one-way ANOVA with Sidak's multiple comparisons tests. The immuneACCESS repertoire file appears here via TCRdb, limited to in-frame rearrangements. These files lack a portion of the clones; in checked studies, under half of the deficit traces to unresolved V genes, and the cause of the others is not known. V and J calls and clone size follow that table, whereas D and trimming were derived from the DNA. Across this sample there are about 150,000 clones, with 70% to 90% seen only once. The ten most abundant clones make up around 8.6% of the sample.

Taken with the paper, the label for time point translates to: baseline before first vaccination. Vaccinee samples came from UK trials COV001 and COV002, including a single-blind randomized controlled phase 2/3 trial of AZD1222 (ChAdOx1 nCoV-19) in healthy adults. Trial participant PBMC samples were collected at day 0 and day 28 after the second dose for TCRbeta chain sequencing. The full study reports these points: Conclusions about previously exposed vaccinees are limited because only a handful of AZD1222 recipients were SARS-CoV-2 seropositive at baseline. CD4 TCRs associated with the vaccine covered the entire spike protein, and the dominant responses were in regions 160-218 and 743-854. Reportedly, close to half of the unique spike-specific TCRs recognized epitopes lying outside the regions that are mutated in the B.1.351 and B.1.1.7 variants. Most participants were white British and females outnumbered males, and the authors suggested that clonal diversity may have been underestimated. No day 14 peak-response samples were available, so repertoires were characterized only after the peak T cell response. Spike-specific TCR breadth and depth rose significantly after two AZD1222 doses compared with day 0 and with MenACWY recipients. The 56-69-year group was small, and its depth increase did not reach significance, likely because of low power.

The junction shows trimming of 1 base on V and 7 bases on J, plus 8 bases between the germline ends. Reading from cysteine to phenylalanine, the CDR3 counts 13 amino acids. Only the CDR3 region is kept as DNA, spanning 39 bases read in frame from base 1. CDR1 is given as SGHDT and CDR2 as YYEEEE, both from the germline V gene. Turning to this clone: Its cognate antigen has yet to be identified. Per-base quality was not reported, and no clone a single base away is much larger than it.

Rearrangement joined TRBV5-6 to TRBJ1-4; too little of a D gene remains to name it. The material was peripheral blood, obtained on day 0 of AZD1222 vaccination. The clonotype comes from an adult in good health. CDR3 region: CASSLLGFEKLFF. In nucleotides, the sequence is TGTGCCAGCAGCTTGTTGGGGTTTGAAAAACTGTTTTTT.